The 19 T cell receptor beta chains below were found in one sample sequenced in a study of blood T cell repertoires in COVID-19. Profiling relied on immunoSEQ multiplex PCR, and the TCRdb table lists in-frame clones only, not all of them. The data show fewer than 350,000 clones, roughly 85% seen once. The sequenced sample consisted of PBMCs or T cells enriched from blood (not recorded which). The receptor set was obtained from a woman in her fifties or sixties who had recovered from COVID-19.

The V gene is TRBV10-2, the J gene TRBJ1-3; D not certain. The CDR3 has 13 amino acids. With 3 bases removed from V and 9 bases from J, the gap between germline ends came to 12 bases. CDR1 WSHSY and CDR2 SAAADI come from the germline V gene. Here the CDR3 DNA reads TGCGCCAGCAGTGACCACGGAGGGCTCACCATATATTTT. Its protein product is CASSDHGGLTIYF.

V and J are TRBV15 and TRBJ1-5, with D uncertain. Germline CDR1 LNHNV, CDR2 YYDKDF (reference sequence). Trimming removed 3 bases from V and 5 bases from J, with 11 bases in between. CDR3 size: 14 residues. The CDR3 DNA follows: TGTGCCACCAGCAGGGAGGGAAGCGATCAGCCCCAGCATTTT. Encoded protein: CATSREGSDQPQHF.

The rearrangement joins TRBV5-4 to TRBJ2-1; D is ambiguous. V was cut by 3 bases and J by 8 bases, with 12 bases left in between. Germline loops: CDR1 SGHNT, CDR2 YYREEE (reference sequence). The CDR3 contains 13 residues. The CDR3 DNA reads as TGTGCCAGCAGCTGGCGGTTTAACCATGAGCAGTTCTTC. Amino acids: CASSWRFNHEQFF.

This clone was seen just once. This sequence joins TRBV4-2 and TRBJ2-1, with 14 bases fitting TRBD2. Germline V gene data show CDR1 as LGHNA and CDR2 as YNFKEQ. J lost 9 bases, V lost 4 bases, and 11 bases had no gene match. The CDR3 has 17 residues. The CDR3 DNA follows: TGTGCCAGCAGCCTTTCCTCGGGACTAGCGGGGGAGGGTGAGCAGTTCTTC. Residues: CASSLSSGLAGEGEQFF.

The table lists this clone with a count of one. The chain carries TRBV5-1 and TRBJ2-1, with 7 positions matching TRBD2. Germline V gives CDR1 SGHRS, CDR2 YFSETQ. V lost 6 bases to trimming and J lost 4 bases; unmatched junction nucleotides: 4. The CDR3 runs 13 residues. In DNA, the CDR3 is TGCGCCAGCAATCCTAGCGGATACAATGAGCAGTTCTTC. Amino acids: CASNPSGYNEQFF.

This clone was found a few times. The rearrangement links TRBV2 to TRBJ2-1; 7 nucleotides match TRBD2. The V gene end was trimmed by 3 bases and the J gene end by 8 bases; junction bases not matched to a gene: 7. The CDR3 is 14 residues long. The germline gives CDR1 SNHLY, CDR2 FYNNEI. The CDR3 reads CASSEWGRDYEQFF. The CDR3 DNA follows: TGTGCCAGCAGTGAGTGGGGGAGGGACTATGAGCAGTTCTTC.

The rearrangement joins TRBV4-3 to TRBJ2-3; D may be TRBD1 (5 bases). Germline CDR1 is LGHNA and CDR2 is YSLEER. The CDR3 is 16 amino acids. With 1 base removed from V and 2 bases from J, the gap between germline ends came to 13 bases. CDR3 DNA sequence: TGCGCCAGCAGCCAAGCCTCGGACATTTTCACAGATACGCAGTATTTT. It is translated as CASSQASDIFTDTQYF.

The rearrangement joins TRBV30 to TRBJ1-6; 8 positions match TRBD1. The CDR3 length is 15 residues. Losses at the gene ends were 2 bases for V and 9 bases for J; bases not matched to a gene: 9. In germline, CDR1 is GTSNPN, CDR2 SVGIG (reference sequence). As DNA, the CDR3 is TGTGCCTGGAGTCCGAATACAGGGGGAGGTTCACCCCTCCACTTT. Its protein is CAWSPNTGGGSPLHF.

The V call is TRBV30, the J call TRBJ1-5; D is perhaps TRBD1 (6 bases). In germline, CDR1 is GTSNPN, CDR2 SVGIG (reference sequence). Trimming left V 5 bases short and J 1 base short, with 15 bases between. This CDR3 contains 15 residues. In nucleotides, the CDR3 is TGTGCCTGGGCCCTTGGGGGCCTAAGCAATCAGCCCCAGCATTTT. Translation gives CAWALGGLSNQPQHF.

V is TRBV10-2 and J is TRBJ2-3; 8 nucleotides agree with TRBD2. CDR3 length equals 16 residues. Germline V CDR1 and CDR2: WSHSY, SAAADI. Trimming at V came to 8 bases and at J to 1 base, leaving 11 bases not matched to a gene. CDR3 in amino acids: CASFPSRRGGTDTQYF. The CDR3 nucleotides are TGCGCCAGCTTCCCTTCCCGGCGGGGGGGCACAGATACGCAGTATTTT.

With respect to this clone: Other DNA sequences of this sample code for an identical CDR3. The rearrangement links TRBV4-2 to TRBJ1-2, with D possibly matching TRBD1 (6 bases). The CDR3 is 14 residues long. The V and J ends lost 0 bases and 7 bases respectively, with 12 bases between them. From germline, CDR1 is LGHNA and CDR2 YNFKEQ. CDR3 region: CASSQDRGQRGYTF. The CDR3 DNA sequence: TGTGCCAGCAGCCAAGACAGGGGCCAACGTGGCTACACCTTC.

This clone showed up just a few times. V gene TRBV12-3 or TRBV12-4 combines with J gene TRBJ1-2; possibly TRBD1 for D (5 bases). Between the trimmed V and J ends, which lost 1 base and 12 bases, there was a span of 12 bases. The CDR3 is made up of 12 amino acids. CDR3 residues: CASSLGQGSDTF. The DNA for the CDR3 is TGTGCCAGCAGTTTAGGCCAGGGATCTGACACCTTC.

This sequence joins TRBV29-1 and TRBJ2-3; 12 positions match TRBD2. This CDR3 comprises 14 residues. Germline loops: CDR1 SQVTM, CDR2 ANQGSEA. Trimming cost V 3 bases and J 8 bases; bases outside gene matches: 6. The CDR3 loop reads CSVDPSGRAGTQYF. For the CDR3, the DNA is TGCAGCGTTGACCCTAGCGGGAGGGCCGGTACGCAGTATTTT.

The CDR3 reads CASSLTRGGQDNYGYTF. The CDR3 region has the DNA TGTGCCAGTAGTCTAACCCGGGGGGGCCAGGATAACTATGGCTACACCTTC. The chain employs TRBV19 and TRBJ1-2, with D tentatively TRBD1 (6 bases). V was pared by 5 bases and J by 1 base, with 20 bases between. The CDR3 loop spans 17 amino acids. The germline V gene has CDR1 LNHDA and CDR2 SQIVND (reference sequence).

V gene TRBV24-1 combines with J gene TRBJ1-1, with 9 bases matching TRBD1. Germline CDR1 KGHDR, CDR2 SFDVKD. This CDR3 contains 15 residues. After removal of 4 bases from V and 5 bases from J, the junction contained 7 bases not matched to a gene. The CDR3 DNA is TGTGCCACCAGTGACAGAACAGGGGGCGTAACTGAAGCTTTCTTT. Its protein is CATSDRTGGVTEAFF.

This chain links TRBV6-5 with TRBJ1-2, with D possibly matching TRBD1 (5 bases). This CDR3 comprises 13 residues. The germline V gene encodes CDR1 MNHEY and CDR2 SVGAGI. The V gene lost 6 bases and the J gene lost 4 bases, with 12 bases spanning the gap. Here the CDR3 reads CASSKTEPYGYTF. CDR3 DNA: TGTGCCAGCAGCAAGACAGAACCCTATGGCTACACCTTC.

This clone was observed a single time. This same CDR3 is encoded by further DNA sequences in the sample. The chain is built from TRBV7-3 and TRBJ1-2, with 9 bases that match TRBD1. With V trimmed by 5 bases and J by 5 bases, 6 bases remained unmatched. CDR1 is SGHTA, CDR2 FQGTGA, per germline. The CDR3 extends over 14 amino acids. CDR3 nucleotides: TGTGCCAGCAGCCCCGGGACAGGGAGATATGGCTACACCTTC. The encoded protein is CASSPGTGRYGYTF.

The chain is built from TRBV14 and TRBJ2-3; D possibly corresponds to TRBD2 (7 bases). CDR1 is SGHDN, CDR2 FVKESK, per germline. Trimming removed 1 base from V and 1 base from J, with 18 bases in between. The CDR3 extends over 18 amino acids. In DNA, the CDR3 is TGTGCCAGCAGCCAAGTTATGTGGCGGGGGCCACGCACAGATACGCAGTATTTT. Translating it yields CASSQVMWRGPRTDTQYF.

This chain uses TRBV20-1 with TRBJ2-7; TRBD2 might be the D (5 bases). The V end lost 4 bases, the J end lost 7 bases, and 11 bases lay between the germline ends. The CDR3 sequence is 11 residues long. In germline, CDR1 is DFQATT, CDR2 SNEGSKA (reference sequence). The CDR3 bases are TGCAGTGCTAAGCGCACGGGAGAGCAGTACTTC. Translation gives CSAKRTGEQYF.